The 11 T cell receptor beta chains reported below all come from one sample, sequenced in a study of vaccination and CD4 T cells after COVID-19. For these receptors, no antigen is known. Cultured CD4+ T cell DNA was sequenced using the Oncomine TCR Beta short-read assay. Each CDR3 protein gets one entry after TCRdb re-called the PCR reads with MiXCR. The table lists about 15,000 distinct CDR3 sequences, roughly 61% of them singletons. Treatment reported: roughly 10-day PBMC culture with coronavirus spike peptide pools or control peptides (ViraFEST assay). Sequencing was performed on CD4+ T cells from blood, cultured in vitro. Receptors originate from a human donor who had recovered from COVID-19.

The CDR3: CASTRGGVGIPLYEQYF. The CDR3 DNA is TGTGCCAGCACCAGAGGGGGCGTTGGGATTCCCCTCTACGAGCAGTACTTC. V gene TRBV6-1 combines with J gene TRBJ2-7; 7 positions agree with TRBD1. V shed 7 bases, J shed 3 bases, and the junction held 18 bases outside the gene matches. This CDR3 has 17 amino acids. Germline CDR1 and CDR2: MNHNS and SASEGT.

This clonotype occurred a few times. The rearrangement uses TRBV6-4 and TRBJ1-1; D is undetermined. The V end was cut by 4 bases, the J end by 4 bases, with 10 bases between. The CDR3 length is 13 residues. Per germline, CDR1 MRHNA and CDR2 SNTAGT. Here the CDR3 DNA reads TGTGCCAGCAGTGCCACGAGCGGCACTGAAGCTTTCTTT. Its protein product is CASSATSGTEAFF.

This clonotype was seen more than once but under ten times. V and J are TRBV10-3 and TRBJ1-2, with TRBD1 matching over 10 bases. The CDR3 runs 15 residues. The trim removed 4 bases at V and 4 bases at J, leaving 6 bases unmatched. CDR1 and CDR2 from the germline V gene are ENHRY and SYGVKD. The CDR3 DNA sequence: TGTGCCATCAGTGGCCGGGACAGGGGTCCCTATGGCTACACCTTC. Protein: CAISGRDRGPYGYTF.

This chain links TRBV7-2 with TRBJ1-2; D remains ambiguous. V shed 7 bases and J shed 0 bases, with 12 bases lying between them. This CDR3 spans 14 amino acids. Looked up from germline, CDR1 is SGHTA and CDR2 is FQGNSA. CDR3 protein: CASTRSAANYGYTF. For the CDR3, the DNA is TGTGCCAGCACCCGCTCGGCAGCTAACTATGGCTACACCTTC.

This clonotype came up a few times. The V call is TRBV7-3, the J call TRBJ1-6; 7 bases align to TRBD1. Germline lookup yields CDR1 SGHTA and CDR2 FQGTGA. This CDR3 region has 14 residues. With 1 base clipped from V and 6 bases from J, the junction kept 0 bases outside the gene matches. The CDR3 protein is CASSLRDSNSPLHF. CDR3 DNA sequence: TGTGCCAGCAGCTTAAGGGACAGTAATTCACCCCTCCACTTT. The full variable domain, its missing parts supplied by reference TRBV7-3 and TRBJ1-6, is GAGVSQTPSNKVTEKGKYVELRCDPISGHTALYWYRQSLGQGPEFLIYFQGTGAADDSGLPNDRFFAVRPEGSVSTLKIQRTERGDSAVYLCASSLRDSNSPLHFGNGTRLTVT.

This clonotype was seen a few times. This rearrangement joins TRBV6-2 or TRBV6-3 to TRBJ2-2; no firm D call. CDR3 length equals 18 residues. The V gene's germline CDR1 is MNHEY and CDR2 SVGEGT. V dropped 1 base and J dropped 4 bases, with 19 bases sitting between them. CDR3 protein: CASSYLNRFQTGTGELFF. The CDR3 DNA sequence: TGTGCCAGCAGTTACTTGAACCGATTTCAGACTGGCACCGGGGAGCTGTTTTTT.

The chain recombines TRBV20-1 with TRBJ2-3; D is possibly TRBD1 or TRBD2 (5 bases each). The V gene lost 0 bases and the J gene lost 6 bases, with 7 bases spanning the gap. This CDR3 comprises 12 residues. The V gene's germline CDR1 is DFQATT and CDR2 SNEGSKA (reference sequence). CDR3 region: CSAREGEDTQYF. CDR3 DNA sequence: TGCAGTGCTAGAGAGGGGGAGGATACGCAGTATTTT.

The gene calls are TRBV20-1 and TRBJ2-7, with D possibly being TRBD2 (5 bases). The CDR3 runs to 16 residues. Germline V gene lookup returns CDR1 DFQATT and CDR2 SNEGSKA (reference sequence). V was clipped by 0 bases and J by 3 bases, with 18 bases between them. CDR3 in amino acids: CSARDPGGQSFYEQYF. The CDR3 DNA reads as TGCAGTGCTAGAGACCCCGGCGGGCAGTCCTTCTACGAGCAGTACTTC.

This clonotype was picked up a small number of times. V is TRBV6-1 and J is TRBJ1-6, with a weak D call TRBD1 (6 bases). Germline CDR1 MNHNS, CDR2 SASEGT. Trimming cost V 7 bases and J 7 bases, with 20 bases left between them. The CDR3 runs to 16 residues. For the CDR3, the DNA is TGTGCCAGCACCCCTACGAGGGCAGGGGACAATTCACCCCTCCACTTT. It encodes CASTPTRAGDNSPLHF.

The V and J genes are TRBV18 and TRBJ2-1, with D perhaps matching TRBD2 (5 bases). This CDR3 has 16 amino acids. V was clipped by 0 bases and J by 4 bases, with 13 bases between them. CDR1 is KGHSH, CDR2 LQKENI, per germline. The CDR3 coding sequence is TGTGCCAGCTCACCACCGATAACGGGGATGTACAATGAGCAGTTCTTC. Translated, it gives CASSPPITGMYNEQFF.

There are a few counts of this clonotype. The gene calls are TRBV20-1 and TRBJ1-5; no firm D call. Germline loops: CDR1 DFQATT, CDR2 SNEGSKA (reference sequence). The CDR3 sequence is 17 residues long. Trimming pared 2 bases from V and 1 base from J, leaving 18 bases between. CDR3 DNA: TGCAGTGCTAGAAGGTTGGTAGGTGGGGTCAGCAATCAGCCCCAGCATTTT. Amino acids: CSARRLVGGVSNQPQHF.